This T cell receptor (beta chain) was observed in a study of blood T cell repertoires in COVID-19. About the research overall: The samples span acute and convalescent COVID-19 from the United States, Italy and Spain. In each case, the material was cDNA or gDNA derived from T cells, B-cell-depleted T cells, or PBMCs.

Trimming removed 5 bases from V and 2 bases from J; junction bases left unmatched: 9. Germline CDR1 LGHDT, CDR2 YNNKEL (reference sequence). The CDR3 has 18 residues. As processed by the authors: Researchers report that nucleated cell counts were estimated from reference gene primer amplification. TCRdb's table, derived via immunoSEQ multiplex PCR, lists solely in-frame clones and lacks some. Clone size and V and J calls were adopted from that table, with D and trimming inferred from the DNA. In the table there are fewer than 30,000 clones, 75% to 90% of which are singletons. The genes are TRBV3-1 (or the pseudogene TRBV3-2) and TRBJ1-6, with 10 bases fitting TRBD1. The sequence was obtained from a man aged 60-69 years with acute or convalescent COVID-19. The sample was peripheral blood. The DNA of the CDR3 is TGTGCCAGCAGCTTCAGACAGGGGGCAATGGCCTATAATTCACCCCTCCACTTT. It codes for CASSFRQGAMAYNSPLHF.